This entry features one T cell receptor (beta chain) sequence. Original handling: It was from reference gene primer amplification that nucleated cell counts were estimated. Sequenced by immunoSEQ multiplex PCR; TCRdb stores in-frame clones only, minus some. V and J calls and clone size are as listed in that table; D and trimming were resolved from the DNA. The repertoire consists of roughly 95,000 clones, with approximately 80% occurring once and the leading ten covering about a quarter. The sample belongs to a study of blood T cell repertoires in COVID-19. Overall study context: Samples representing acute and convalescent COVID-19 were sourced from the United States, Italy and Spain. T cells, B-cell-depleted T cells, or PBMCs provided the cDNA or gDNA that served as material.

The germline CDR1 and CDR2 sequences are KGHSH and LQKENI. The CDR3 length is 14 residues. The ends were cut back, 4 bases at V and 9 bases at J, with 15 bases in the middle. The sequence derives from a human donor in a cohort sampled during active COVID-19. The V call is TRBV18, the J call TRBJ2-2; D perhaps matches TRBD1 (6 bases). The sequencing sample was made of peripheral blood. The CDR3 DNA reads TGTGCCAGCTCACTACAGGGCGGTATGTGGGAGCTGTTTTTT. It is translated as CASSLQGGMWELFF.